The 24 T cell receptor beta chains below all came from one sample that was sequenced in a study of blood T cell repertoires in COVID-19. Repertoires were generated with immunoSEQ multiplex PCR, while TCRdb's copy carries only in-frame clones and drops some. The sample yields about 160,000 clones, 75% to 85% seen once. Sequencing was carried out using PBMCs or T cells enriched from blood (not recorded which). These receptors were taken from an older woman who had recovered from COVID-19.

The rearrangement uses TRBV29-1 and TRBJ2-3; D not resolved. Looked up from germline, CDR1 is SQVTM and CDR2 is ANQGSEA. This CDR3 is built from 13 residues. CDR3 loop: CSSGPSSTDTQYF. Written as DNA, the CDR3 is TGCAGTAGTGGGCCCTCCAGCACAGATACGCAGTATTTT.

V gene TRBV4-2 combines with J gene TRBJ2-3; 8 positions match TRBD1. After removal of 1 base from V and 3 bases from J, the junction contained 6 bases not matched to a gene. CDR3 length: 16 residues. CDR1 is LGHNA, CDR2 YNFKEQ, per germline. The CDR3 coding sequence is TGTGCCAGCAGCCAAGGGCGACAGGGGAAAACAGATACGCAGTATTTT. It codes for CASSQGRQGKTDTQYF.

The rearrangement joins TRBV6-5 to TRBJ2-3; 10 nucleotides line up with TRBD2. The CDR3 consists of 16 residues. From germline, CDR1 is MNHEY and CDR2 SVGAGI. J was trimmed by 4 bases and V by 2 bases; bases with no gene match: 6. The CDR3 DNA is TGTGCCAGCAGTTACGTCTCTAGCGGGGGTGCAGATACGCAGTATTTT. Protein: CASSYVSSGGADTQYF.

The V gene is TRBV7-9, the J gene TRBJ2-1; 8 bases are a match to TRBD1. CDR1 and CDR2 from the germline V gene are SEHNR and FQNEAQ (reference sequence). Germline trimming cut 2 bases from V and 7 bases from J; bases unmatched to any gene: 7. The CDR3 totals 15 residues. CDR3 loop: CASSLWQGARNEQFF. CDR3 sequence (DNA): TGTGCCAGCAGCTTATGGCAGGGGGCTAGGAATGAGCAGTTCTTC. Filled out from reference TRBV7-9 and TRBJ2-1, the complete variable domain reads DTGVSQNPRHKITKRGQNVTFRCDPISEHNRLYWYRQTLGQGPEFLTYFQNEAQLEKSRLLSDRFSAERPKGSFSTLEIQRTEQGDSAMYLCASSLWQGARNEQFFGPGTRLTVL.

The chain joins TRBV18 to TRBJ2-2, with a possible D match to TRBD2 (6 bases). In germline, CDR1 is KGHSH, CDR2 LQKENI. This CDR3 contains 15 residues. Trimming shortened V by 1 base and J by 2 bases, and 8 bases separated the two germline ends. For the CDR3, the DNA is TGTGCCAGCTCACCACTGGGGGGAAACACCGGGGAGCTGTTTTTT. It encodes CASSPLGGNTGELFF.

CDR3 loop: CASSRLLLRSGGQETQYF. CDR3 sequence (DNA): TGCGCCAGCAGCAGACTACTACTGCGGAGCGGGGGTCAAGAGACCCAGTACTTC. This chain links TRBV5-1 with TRBJ2-5, with 8 bases lining up with TRBD2. The CDR3 sequence is 18 residues long. The J segment lost 2 bases and the V segment lost 4 bases, leaving 16 bases of the junction unmatched. Germline V CDR1 and CDR2: SGHRS, YFSETQ. The complete variable domain, with remaining parts taken from reference TRBV5-1 and TRBJ2-5, reads KAGVTQTPRYLIKTRGQQVTLSCSPISGHRSVSWYQQTPGQGLQFLFEYFSETQRNKGNFPGRFSGRQFSNSRSEMNVSTLELGDSALYLCASSRLLLRSGGQETQYFGPGTRLLVL.

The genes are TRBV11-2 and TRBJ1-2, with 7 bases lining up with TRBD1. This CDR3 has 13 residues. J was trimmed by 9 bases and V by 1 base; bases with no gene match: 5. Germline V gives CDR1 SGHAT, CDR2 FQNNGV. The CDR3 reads CASSLGGQLSYTF. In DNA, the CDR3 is TGTGCCAGCAGCTTAGGGGGACAGCTAAGCTACACCTTC.

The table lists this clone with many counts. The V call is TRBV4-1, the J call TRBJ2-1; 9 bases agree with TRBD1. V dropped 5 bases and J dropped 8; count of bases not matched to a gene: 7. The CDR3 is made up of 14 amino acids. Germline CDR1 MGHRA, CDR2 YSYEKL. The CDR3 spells CASSVQGALDEQFF. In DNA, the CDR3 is TGCGCCAGCAGCGTACAGGGGGCTTTGGATGAGCAGTTCTTC.

CDR3 sequence (DNA): TGTGCCAGTAGTGCCGGGACAGGGGAGGGCTCACCCCTCCACTTT. Translated, it gives CASSAGTGEGSPLHF. The V and J genes are TRBV19 and TRBJ1-6; 10 positions match TRBD1. With 5 bases clipped from V and 10 bases from J, the junction kept 8 bases outside the gene matches. This CDR3 contains 15 residues. Germline V lookup: CDR1 LNHDA, CDR2 SQIVND (reference sequence).

The CDR3 protein is CASSGAGGNYGYTF. The CDR3 DNA sequence: TGTGCCAGCAGCGGGGCGGGGGGCAACTATGGCTACACCTTC. The chain links TRBV5-4 to TRBJ1-2; D might be TRBD1 (6 bases). The CDR3 is made up of 14 amino acids. Trimming cost V 4 bases and J 2 bases, with 12 bases left between them. Germline V gives CDR1 SGHNT, CDR2 YYREEE (reference sequence).

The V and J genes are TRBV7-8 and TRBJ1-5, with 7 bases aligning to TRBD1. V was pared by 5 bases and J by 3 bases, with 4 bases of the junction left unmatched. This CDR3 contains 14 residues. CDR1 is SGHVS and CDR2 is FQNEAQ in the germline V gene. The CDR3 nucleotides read TGTGCCAGCAGCGCGACAGGGACCAATCAGCCCCAGCATTTT. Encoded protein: CASSATGTNQPQHF.

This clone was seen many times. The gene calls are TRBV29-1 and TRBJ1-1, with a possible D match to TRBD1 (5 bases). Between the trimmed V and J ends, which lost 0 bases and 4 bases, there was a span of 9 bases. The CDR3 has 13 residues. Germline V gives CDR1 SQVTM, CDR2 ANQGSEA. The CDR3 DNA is TGCAGCGTTGAAGAGACGGGGGGCACTGAAGCTTTCTTT. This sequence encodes CSVEETGGTEAFF.

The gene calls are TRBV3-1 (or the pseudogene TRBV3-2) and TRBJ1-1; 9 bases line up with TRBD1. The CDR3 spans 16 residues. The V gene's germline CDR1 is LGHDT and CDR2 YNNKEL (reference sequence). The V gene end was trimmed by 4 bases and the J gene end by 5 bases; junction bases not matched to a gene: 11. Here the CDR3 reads CASSRQAGTGRTEAFF. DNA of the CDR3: TGTGCCAGCAGCCGTCAGGCCGGGACAGGGCGGACTGAAGCTTTCTTT.

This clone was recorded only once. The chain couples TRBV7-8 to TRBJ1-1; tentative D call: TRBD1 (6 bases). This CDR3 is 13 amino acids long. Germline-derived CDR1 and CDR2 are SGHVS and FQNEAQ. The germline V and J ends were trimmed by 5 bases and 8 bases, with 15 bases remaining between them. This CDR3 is CASSLQGPREAFF. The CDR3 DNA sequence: TGTGCCAGCAGCCTTCAGGGGCCTAGGGAAGCTTTCTTT.

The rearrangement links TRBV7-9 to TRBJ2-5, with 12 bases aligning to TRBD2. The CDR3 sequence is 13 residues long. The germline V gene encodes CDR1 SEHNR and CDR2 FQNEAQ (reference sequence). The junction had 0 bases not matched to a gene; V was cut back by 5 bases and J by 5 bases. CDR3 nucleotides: TGTGCCAGCAGCGGACTAGCGGGGGAGACCCAGTACTTC. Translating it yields CASSGLAGETQYF. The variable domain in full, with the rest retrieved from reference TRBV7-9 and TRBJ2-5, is DTGVSQNPRHKITKRGQNVTFRCDPISEHNRLYWYRQTLGQGPEFLTYFQNEAQLEKSRLLSDRFSAERPKGSFSTLEIQRTEQGDSAMYLCASSGLAGETQYFGPGTRLLVL.

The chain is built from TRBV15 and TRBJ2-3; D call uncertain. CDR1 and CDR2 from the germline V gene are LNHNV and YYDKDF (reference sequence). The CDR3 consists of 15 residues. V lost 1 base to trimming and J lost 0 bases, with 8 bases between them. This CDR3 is CATSRVDPSTDTQYF. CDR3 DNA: TGTGCCACCAGCAGAGTAGATCCTAGCACAGATACGCAGTATTTT.

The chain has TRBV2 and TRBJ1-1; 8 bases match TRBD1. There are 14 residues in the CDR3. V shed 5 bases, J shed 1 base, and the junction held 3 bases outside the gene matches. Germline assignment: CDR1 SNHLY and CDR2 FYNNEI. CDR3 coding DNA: TGTGCCAGCAGTAGGACAGGGTCGAACACTGAAGCTTTCTTT. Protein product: CASSRTGSNTEAFF.

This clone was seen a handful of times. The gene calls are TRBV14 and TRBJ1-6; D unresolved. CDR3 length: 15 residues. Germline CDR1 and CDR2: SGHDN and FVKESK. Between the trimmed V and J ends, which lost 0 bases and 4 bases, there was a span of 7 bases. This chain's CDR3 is CASSQDVRYNSPLHF. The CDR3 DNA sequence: TGTGCCAGCAGCCAAGATGTTCGGTATAATTCACCCCTCCACTTT.

CDR3 nucleotides: TGTGCCAGCAGTTACAATACAGGGGGCGCAGAGGCTGAAGCTTTCTTT. Translation: CASSYNTGGAEAEAFF. This sequence joins TRBV6-5 and TRBJ1-1; 9 bases agree with TRBD1. J was trimmed by 6 bases and V by 2 bases; bases with no gene match: 10. Germline CDR1 is MNHEY and CDR2 is SVGAGI. The CDR3 has 16 residues.

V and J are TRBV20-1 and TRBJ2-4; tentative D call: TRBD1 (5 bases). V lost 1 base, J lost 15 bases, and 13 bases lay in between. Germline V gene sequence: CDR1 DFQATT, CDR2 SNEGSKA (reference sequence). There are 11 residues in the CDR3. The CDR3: CSARGNRQGYF. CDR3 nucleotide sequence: TGCAGTGCTAGAGGAAACAGGCAAGGGTACTTC.

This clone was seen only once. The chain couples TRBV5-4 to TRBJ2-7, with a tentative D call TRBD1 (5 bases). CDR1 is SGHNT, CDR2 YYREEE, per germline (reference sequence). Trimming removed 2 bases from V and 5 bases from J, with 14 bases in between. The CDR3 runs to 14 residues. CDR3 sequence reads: CASSFGRALDEQYF. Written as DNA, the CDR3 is TGTGCCAGCAGCTTCGGCAGGGCCCTCGACGAGCAGTACTTC.

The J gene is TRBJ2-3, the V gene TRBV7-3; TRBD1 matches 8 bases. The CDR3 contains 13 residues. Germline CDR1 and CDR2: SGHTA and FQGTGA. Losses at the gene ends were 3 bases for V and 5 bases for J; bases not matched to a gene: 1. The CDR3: CASSLDREDTQYF. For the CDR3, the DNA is TGTGCCAGCAGCTTGGACAGGGAAGATACGCAGTATTTT.

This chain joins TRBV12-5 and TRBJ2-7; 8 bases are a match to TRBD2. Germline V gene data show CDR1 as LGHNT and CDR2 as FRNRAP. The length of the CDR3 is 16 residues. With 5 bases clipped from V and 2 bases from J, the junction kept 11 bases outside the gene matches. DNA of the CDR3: TGTGCTAGTGGTACACCCGAAGCGGGGGCTCCCTACGAGCAGTACTTC. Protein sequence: CASGTPEAGAPYEQYF.

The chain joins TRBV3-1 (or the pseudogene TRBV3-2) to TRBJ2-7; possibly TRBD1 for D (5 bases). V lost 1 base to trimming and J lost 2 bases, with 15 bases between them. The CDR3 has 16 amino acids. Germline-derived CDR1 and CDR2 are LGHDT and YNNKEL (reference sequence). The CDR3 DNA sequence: TGTGCCAGCAGCCAAGTGCGAGACAGTATGACCTACGAGCAGTACTTC. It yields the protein CASSQVRDSMTYEQYF.